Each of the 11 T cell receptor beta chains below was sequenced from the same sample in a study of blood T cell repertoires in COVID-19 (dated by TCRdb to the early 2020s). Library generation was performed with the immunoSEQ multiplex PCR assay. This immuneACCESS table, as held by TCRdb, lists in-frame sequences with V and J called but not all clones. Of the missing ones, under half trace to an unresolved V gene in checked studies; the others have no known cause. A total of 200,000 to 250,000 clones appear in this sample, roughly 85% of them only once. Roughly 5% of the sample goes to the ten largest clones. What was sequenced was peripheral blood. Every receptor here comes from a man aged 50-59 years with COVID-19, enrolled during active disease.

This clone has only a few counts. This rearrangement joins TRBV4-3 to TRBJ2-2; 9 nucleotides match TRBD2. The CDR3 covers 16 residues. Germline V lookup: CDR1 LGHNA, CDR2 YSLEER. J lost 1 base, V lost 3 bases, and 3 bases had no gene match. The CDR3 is CASSQATSGNTGELFF. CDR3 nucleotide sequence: TGCGCCAGCAGCCAGGCGACTAGCGGGAACACCGGGGAGCTGTTTTTT.

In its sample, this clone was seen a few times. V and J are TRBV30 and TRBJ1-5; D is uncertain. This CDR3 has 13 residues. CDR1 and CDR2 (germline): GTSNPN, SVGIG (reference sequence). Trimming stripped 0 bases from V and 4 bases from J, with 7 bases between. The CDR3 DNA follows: TGTGCCTGGAGTGTGTTTGAGAATCAGCCCCAGCATTTT. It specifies CAWSVFENQPQHF.

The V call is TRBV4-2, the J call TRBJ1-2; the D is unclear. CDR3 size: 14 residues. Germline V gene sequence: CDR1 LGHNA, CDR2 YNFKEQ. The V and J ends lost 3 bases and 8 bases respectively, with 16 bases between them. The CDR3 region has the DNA TGTGCCAGCAGCCACCCGCCCGAGGAGGCCGGCTACACCTTC. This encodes CASSHPPEEAGYTF.

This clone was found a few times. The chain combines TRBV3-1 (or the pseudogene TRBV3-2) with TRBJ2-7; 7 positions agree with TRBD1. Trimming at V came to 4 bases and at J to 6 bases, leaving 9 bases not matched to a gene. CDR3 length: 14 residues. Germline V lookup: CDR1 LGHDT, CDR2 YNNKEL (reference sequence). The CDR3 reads CASSPNTGAGEQYF. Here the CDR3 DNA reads TGTGCCAGCAGCCCAAACACAGGGGCAGGCGAGCAGTACTTC.

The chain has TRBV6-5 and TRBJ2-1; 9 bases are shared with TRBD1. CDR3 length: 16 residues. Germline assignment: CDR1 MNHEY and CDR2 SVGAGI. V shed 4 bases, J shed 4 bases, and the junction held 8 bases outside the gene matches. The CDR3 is CASSFRQGVLYNEQFF. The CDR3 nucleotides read TGTGCCAGCAGTTTCAGACAGGGGGTCCTATACAATGAGCAGTTCTTC.

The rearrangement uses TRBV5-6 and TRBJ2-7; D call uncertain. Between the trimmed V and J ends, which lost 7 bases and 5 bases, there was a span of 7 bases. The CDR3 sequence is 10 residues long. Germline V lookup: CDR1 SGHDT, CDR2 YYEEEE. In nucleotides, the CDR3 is TGTGCCAGCCGTCCGGACGAGCAGTACTTC. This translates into CASRPDEQYF.

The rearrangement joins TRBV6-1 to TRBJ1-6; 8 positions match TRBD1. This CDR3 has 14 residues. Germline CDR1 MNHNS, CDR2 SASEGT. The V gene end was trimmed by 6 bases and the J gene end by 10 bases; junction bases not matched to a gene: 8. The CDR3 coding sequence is TGTGCCAGCAGGATGGACAGGGCAGGATCACCCCTCCACTTT. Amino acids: CASRMDRAGSPLHF.

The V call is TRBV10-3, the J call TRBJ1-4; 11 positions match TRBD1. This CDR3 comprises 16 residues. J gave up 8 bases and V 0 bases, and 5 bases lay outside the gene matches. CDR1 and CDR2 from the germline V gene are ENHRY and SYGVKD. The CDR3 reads CAISESGQGAGEKLFF. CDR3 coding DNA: TGTGCCATCAGTGAGTCTGGACAGGGGGCTGGCGAAAAACTGTTTTTT.

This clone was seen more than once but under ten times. The CDR3 here is CAWSQGRQGVNYGYTF. In DNA form, the CDR3 reads TGTGCCTGGAGTCAAGGAAGACAGGGGGTGAACTATGGCTACACCTTC. The V gene is TRBV30, the J gene TRBJ1-2, with TRBD1 matching over 9 bases. Trimming cost V 2 bases and J 2 bases; bases outside gene matches: 9. From germline, CDR1 is GTSNPN and CDR2 SVGIG (reference sequence). The CDR3 contains 16 residues.

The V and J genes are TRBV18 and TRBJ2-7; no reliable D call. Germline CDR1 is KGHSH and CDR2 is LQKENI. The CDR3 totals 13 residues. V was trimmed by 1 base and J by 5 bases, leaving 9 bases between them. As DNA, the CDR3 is TGTGCCAGCTCACCACAAGCCCTTGACGAGCAGTACTTC. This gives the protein CASSPQALDEQYF.

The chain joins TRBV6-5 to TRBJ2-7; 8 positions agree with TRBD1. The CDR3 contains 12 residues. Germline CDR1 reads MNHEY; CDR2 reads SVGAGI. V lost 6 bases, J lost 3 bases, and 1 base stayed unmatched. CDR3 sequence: CASRDRVYEQYF. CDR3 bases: TGTGCCAGCAGGGACAGGGTCTACGAGCAGTACTTC.